This note documents a single T cell receptor beta chain sequence. As yet, its antigen is unknown. This sample is part of a study of OX40 agonist ivuxolimab in advanced cancers. For the study at large: Every 2 weeks, patients received ivuxolimab intravenously, dosed at 0.01 to 10 mg/kg. Findings of the study overall: Several nonresponders also turned out to have low normalized T-cell clonal expansion.

Produced via immunoSEQ multiplex PCR; TCRdb's table is partial and in-frame only. Among approximately 54,000 clones, around nine tenths were seen once, and the ten largest hold roughly 3.5%. The CDR3 covers 15 residues. V was trimmed by 1 base and J by 0 bases, leaving 9 bases between them. The V gene's germline CDR1 is SGHRS and CDR2 YFSETQ. The V gene is TRBV5-1, the J gene TRBJ2-3; D is undetermined. The specimen comprised CD4+ or CD8+ T cells sorted from blood, sampled in a trial of the OX40 agonist ivuxolimab. The TCR originated in an adult with an advanced solid tumor such as melanoma, head and neck, liver or kidney cancer. CDR3 DNA: TGCGCCAGCAGCTTGAGGCAGGAGAGCACAGATACGCAGTATTTT. This sequence encodes CASSLRQESTDTQYF.